The rows below give T cell receptor beta chains drawn from one sample of a study of regulatory and conventional T cells in RAG deficiency. Repertoires were generated with immunoSEQ multiplex PCR, while TCRdb's copy carries only in-frame clones and drops some. This table has about 34,000 clones, around 76% appearing once. The same data also went into a second study, on regulatory T cells.

The sequencing sample was made of CD4+ effector T cells sorted from blood. The receptor set was obtained from a human donor in good health. CDR3s include the opening cysteine and the closing phenylalanine or tryptophan. Each record gives: clone size, J gene, D gene, V gene, CDR3 DNA, CDR3 protein. A D gene is named only where the DNA matches it firmly. Size values are once, few and many counts, or a class for expanded clones, and some rows have none.

size: NA; J: TRBJ2-3; D: TRBD2; V: TRBV11-2; DNA: TGTGCCAGCAGCTTGGCGGGGGGGCAGGCAGATACGCAGTATTTT; CDR3: CASSLAGGQADTQYF
size: NA; J: TRBJ2-7; D: TRBD1; V: TRBV2; DNA: TGTGCCACTGCCCCGGGACAGGGACGCGACGAGCAGTACTTC; CDR3: CATAPGQGRDEQYF
size: NA; J: TRBJ2-1; D: NA; V: TRBV4-1; DNA: TGCGCCAGCAGTCCAAGAGGTATGTCGAACAATGAGCAGTTCTTC; CDR3: CASSPRGMSNNEQFF
size: NA; J: TRBJ1-4; D: NA; V: TRBV7-9; DNA: TGTGCCAGCAGCTTCGCAGGGTTAGGTGAAAAACTGTTTTTT; CDR3: CASSFAGLGEKLFF
size: NA; J: TRBJ1-4; D: TRBD1; V: TRBV5-5; DNA: TGTGCCAGCAGCTACCCCGGGACAGGGGGCCTAAATGAAAAACTGTTTTTT; CDR3: CASSYPGTGGLNEKLFF
size: NA; J: TRBJ2-7; D: NA; V: TRBV5-1; DNA: TGCGCCAGCAGCTCACGGGGTCCGTACTACGAGCAGTACTTC; CDR3: CASSSRGPYYEQYF
size: NA; J: TRBJ1-2; D: NA; V: TRBV18; DNA: TGTGCCAGCTCACCACTTGCGGGGGAATTTAACTATGGCTACACCTTC; CDR3: CASSPLAGEFNYGYTF
size: NA; J: TRBJ1-1; D: NA; V: TRBV18; DNA: TGTGCCAGCTCGCTCCGACTTGAAATGAACACTGAAGCTTTCTTT; CDR3: CASSLRLEMNTEAFF
size: NA; J: TRBJ1-3; D: TRBD1; V: TRBV18; DNA: TGTGCCAGCTCACCCCTACCAACATCGGGACAGGGAAACACCATATATTTT; CDR3: CASSPLPTSGQGNTIYF
size: NA; J: TRBJ1-1; D: NA; V: TRBV9; DNA: TGTGCCAGCAGCGTAGAAGGTCGGACGCCGAACACTGAAGCTTTCTTT; CDR3: CASSVEGRTPNTEAFF
size: NA; J: TRBJ2-1; D: NA; V: TRBV7-8; DNA: TGTGCCAGCAGCTCGGGACTGGTTTACAATGAGCAGTTCTTC; CDR3: CASSSGLVYNEQFF
size: few; J: TRBJ1-2; D: TRBD1; V: TRBV7-3; DNA: TGTGCCAGCAGCTCTCACCGGGACAGGGGGCTTGGCTACACCTTC; CDR3: CASSSHRDRGLGYTF
size: NA; J: TRBJ1-2; D: TRBD1; V: TRBV9; DNA: TGTGCCAGCAGCGTAGGCCTAGGGACAGGGGGCGTTGGCTACACCTTC; CDR3: CASSVGLGTGGVGYTF
size: NA; J: TRBJ1-1; D: NA; V: TRBV18; DNA: TGTGCCTCCAGGGCAGGGGCTGGCTTGGTGGGTGAAGCTTTCTTT; CDR3: CASRAGAGLVGEAFF
size: once; J: TRBJ1-2; D: TRBD1; V: TRBV4-2; DNA: TGTGCCAGCAGCCAAGAGGTGGACAGGGAAACTAACTATGGCTACACCTTC; CDR3: CASSQEVDRETNYGYTF
size: NA; J: TRBJ1-6; D: NA; V: TRBV6-6; DNA: TGTGCCGGAGGGGAGGAGAGACATTCACCCCTCCACTTT; CDR3: CAGGEERHSPLHF
size: NA; J: TRBJ1-3; D: NA; V: TRBV6-5; DNA: TGTGCCAGCAGTTCTCGCGGGGACTCTGGAAACACCATATATTTT; CDR3: CASSSRGDSGNTIYF
size: few; J: TRBJ2-7; D: TRBD1; V: TRBV11-2; DNA: TGTGCCAGCAGCGCGAACCGGGACAGAACCTACGAGCAGTACTTC; CDR3: CASSANRDRTYEQYF
size: few; J: TRBJ1-4; D: NA; V: TRBV19; DNA: TGTGCCACCACCCGGGACTTTGAAAAACTGTTTTTT; CDR3: CATTRDFEKLFF
size: NA; J: TRBJ1-1; D: TRBD1; V: TRBV5-1; DNA: TGCGCCAGCAGCGGGGACAGGAACACTGAAGCTTTCTTT; CDR3: CASSGDRNTEAFF
size: once; J: TRBJ2-7; D: TRBD1; V: TRBV6-6; DNA: TGTGCCAGCACTAGAACAGGGACAGCTCCTTCGGTCGAGCAGTACTTC; CDR3: CASTRTGTAPSVEQYF
size: NA; J: TRBJ2-7; D: NA; V: TRBV11-2; DNA: TGTGCCAGCAGCTTAGAGCGGGTTAACTACGAGCAGTACTTC; CDR3: CASSLERVNYEQYF
size: NA; J: TRBJ1-5; D: NA; V: TRBV2; DNA: TGTGCCAGCAGAAAAGGGGACGATCAGCCCCAGCATTTT; CDR3: CASRKGDDQPQHF
size: NA; J: TRBJ1-5; D: TRBD1; V: TRBV18; DNA: TGTGCCAGCTCACCAGGACAGGGAATGAGCAATCAGCCCCAGCATTTT; CDR3: CASSPGQGMSNQPQHF
size: NA; J: TRBJ2-1; D: NA; V: TRBV2; DNA: TGTGCCAGCAGTGAAAGGCAGGGCGGAACCTACAATGAGCAGTTCTTC; CDR3: CASSERQGGTYNEQFF
size: NA; J: TRBJ1-5; D: NA; V: TRBV5-4; DNA: TGTGCCAGCAGCTTGGAGGGACAAGGATGGCCCTTTGGCAATCAGCCCCAGCATTTT; CDR3: CASSLEGQGWPFGNQPQHF
size: NA; J: TRBJ2-7; D: TRBD1; V: TRBV18; DNA: TGTGCCAGCTCACCAACCGGGACAGGGGTCTCCTACGAGCAGTACTTC; CDR3: CASSPTGTGVSYEQYF
size: NA; J: TRBJ2-7; D: NA; V: TRBV6-5; DNA: TGTGCCAGCAGTTCCTCCCATTCGGAGCAGTACTTC; CDR3: CASSSSHSEQYF
size: NA; J: TRBJ1-2; D: TRBD1; V: TRBV6-1; DNA: TGTGCCAGCAGTGGGCCAGCTTTAGGACAGGGGGCCAGTGGCTATGGCTACACCTTC; CDR3: CASSGPALGQGASGYGYTF
size: once; J: TRBJ2-2; D: NA; V: TRBV7-2; DNA: TGTGCCAGCAGCTTTCTAGCCTACACCGGGGAGCTGTTTTTT; CDR3: CASSFLAYTGELFF
size: NA; J: TRBJ2-5; D: TRBD2; V: TRBV19; DNA: TGTGCCAGTAGTTGGGGACTAGAGGTACGAGAGACCCAGTACTTC; CDR3: CASSWGLEVRETQYF
size: NA; J: TRBJ1-2; D: TRBD1; V: TRBV6-5; DNA: TGTGCCAGCAGTCCTGATGGGACAGGGGTTTATGGCTACACCTTC; CDR3: CASSPDGTGVYGYTF
size: NA; J: TRBJ1-6; D: NA; V: TRBV19; DNA: TGTGCCAGTAGTATCGCCCTTCGGGGCAGCAGTCATTCACCCCTCCACTTT; CDR3: CASSIALRGSSHSPLHF
size: few; J: TRBJ1-1; D: TRBD1; V: TRBV28; DNA: TGTGCCAGCAGTTTAATCCAGGGGGCCGGAGACACTGAAGCTTTCTTT; CDR3: CASSLIQGAGDTEAFF
size: few; J: TRBJ1-4; D: TRBD1; V: TRBV6-5; DNA: TGTGCCAGCAGAATGACAGGGCCTTTATCCCGACTGTTTTTT; CDR3: CASRMTGPLSRLFF
size: NA; J: TRBJ1-5; D: NA; V: TRBV14; DNA: TGTGCCAGCAGCAGCGGCGGCTCGGGGCAGCCCCAGCATTTT; CDR3: CASSSGGSGQPQHF
size: NA; J: TRBJ2-6; D: NA; V: TRBV9; DNA: TGTGCCAGCAGCCTCTACCGGGCTGGGGCCAACGTCCTGACTTTC; CDR3: CASSLYRAGANVLTF
size: NA; J: TRBJ2-5; D: TRBD1; V: TRBV27; DNA: TGTGCCAGCAGACGGACAGGGAAAGAGACCCAGTACTTC; CDR3: CASRRTGKETQYF
size: NA; J: TRBJ1-2; D: TRBD1; V: TRBV30; DNA: TGTGCCTGGACACGGGACAGGTTGTACTATGGCTACACCTTC; CDR3: CAWTRDRLYYGYTF
size: NA; J: TRBJ1-1; D: NA; V: TRBV20-1; DNA: TGCAGTGTGGGCGGGAACACTGAAGCTTTCTTT; CDR3: CSVGGNTEAFF
size: NA; J: TRBJ1-4; D: NA; V: TRBV27; DNA: TGTGCCAGCAGTCTATCCCCCGGACAGCAGAATGAAAAACTGTTTTTT; CDR3: CASSLSPGQQNEKLFF
size: NA; J: TRBJ1-1; D: NA; V: TRBV7-8; DNA: TGTGCCAGCAGCTACGCAGGGTCCCCTAACACTGAAGCTTTCTTT; CDR3: CASSYAGSPNTEAFF
size: NA; J: TRBJ1-1; D: NA; V: TRBV19; DNA: TGTGCCAGTAGACCCGACAGAATGAACACTGAAGCTTTCTTT; CDR3: CASRPDRMNTEAFF
size: once; J: TRBJ2-3; D: TRBD2; V: TRBV5-1; DNA: TGCGCCAGCAGCCCAGCGGGGTCAGATACGCAGTATTTT; CDR3: CASSPAGSDTQYF
size: few; J: TRBJ1-2; D: NA; V: TRBV2; DNA: TGTGCCAGCACCGCTGGCGAAGGGGTCGGCTACACCTTC; CDR3: CASTAGEGVGYTF
size: NA; J: TRBJ2-3; D: TRBD2; V: TRBV6-7; DNA: TGTGCCAGCAGTTATCAACTAGCGGGGGACACAGATACGCAGTATTTT; CDR3: CASSYQLAGDTDTQYF
size: NA; J: TRBJ2-5; D: NA; V: TRBV9; DNA: TGTGCCAGCAGCCCAATGGGGATCAAAAACCAAGAGACCCAGTACTTC; CDR3: CASSPMGIKNQETQYF
size: once; J: TRBJ2-5; D: NA; V: TRBV11-3; DNA: TGTGCCAGCAGCTCGGACGGTCCGCAAGAGACCCAGTACTTC; CDR3: CASSSDGPQETQYF
size: NA; J: TRBJ2-7; D: NA; V: TRBV5-8; DNA: TGTGCCAGCAGCCAAGCCCCGACTGCAAGACCTTCCTACGAGCAGTACTTC; CDR3: CASSQAPTARPSYEQYF
size: NA; J: TRBJ2-6; D: NA; V: TRBV12-5; DNA: TGTGCTAGTGGTTTGGGACAATCCGGGGCCAACGTCCTGACTTTC; CDR3: CASGLGQSGANVLTF
size: NA; J: TRBJ2-7; D: TRBD1; V: TRBV28; DNA: TGTGCCAGCAGTTCACTGACAGGGCTCTACGAGCAGTACTTC; CDR3: CASSSLTGLYEQYF
size: NA; J: TRBJ1-1; D: TRBD1; V: TRBV7-8; DNA: TGTGCCAGCAGCCCTTATAGGGGGCAAGTAAGTGTGAGTGAAGCTTTCTTT; CDR3: CASSPYRGQVSVSEAFF
size: NA; J: TRBJ1-3; D: TRBD1; V: TRBV28; DNA: TGTGCCAGCAGTACCACAGGGGCTGGAAACACCATATATTTT; CDR3: CASSTTGAGNTIYF
size: NA; J: TRBJ1-2; D: NA; V: TRBV25-1; DNA: TGTGCCAGCAGTGAATCGACCTGGGGGACCTATGGCTACACCTTC; CDR3: CASSESTWGTYGYTF
size: few; J: TRBJ2-7; D: NA; V: TRBV2; DNA: TGTGCCAGCGCGAGCTACGAGCAGTACTTC; CDR3: CASASYEQYF
size: NA; J: TRBJ1-5; D: TRBD1; V: TRBV2; DNA: TGTGCCAGCAGTAGGACAGGGGGCAGACAGCCCCAGCATTTT; CDR3: CASSRTGGRQPQHF
size: NA; J: TRBJ1-5; D: NA; V: TRBV6-1; DNA: TGTGCCAGCTCTGACCATAGCAATCAGCCCCAGCATTTT; CDR3: CASSDHSNQPQHF
size: NA; J: TRBJ1-1; D: NA; V: TRBV12-5; DNA: TGTGCTAGTGGCTTAGGGAGGTCGACTGAAGCTTTCTTT; CDR3: CASGLGRSTEAFF
size: NA; J: TRBJ2-2; D: NA; V: TRBV28; DNA: TGTGCCAGCAGTTCGAACACCGGGGAGCTGTTTTTT; CDR3: CASSSNTGELFF